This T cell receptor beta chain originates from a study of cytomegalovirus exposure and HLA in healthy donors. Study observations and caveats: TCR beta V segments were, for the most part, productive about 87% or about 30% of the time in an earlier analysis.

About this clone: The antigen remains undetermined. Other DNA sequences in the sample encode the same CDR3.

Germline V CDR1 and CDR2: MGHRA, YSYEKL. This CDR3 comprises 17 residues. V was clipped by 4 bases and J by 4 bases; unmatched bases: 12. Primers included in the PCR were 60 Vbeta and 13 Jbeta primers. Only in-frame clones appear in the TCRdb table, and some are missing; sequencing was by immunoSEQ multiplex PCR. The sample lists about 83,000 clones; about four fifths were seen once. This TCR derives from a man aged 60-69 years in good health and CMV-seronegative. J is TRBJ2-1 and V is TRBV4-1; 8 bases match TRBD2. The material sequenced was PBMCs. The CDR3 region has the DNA TGCGCCAGCAGCCCTCGGACTAGCCCCCTCACTTACAATGAGCAGTTCTTC. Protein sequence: CASSPRTSPLTYNEQFF.